One T cell receptor beta chain is described in this entry. The antigen remains unidentified. MiXCR, applied by TCRdb to the reads, yields one record per CDR3 protein. This table holds 700,000 to 900,000 distinct CDR3 sequences, under 35% found once. This entry belongs to a study of T cell repertoires in cytomegalovirus infection. The wider study: The authors relied on CMV epitopes, both recently identified HLA-C-restricted and well-studied HLA-B-restricted. Based on public TCR beta signatures, there were indications of CMV infection and of a matching HLA type.

Study conclusions and caveats: Ex vivo responses were dominated by HLA-C-restricted CMV-specific TCR beta clonotypes. Pooled public TCR beta family frequency picked out CMV carriers with the relevant HLA.

CDR3 length: 13 amino acids. Between the trimmed V and J ends, which lost 4 bases and 5 bases, there was a span of 14 bases. Looked up from germline, CDR1 is DFQATT and CDR2 is SNEGSKA (reference sequence). The TCR sequence derives from a human donor in good health (CMV status not recorded). Some clones in this sample may be carry-over from other donors' samples. This chain uses TRBV20-1 with TRBJ1-2; maybe TRBD1 (6 bases). This specimen consisted of cultured CD8+ T cells from PBMCs, obtained from culture after CMV antigen stimulation. The CDR3 DNA reads as TGCAGTGCTACCCCCAGGGGCCTTTATGGCTACACCTTC. Encoded protein: CSATPRGLYGYTF.